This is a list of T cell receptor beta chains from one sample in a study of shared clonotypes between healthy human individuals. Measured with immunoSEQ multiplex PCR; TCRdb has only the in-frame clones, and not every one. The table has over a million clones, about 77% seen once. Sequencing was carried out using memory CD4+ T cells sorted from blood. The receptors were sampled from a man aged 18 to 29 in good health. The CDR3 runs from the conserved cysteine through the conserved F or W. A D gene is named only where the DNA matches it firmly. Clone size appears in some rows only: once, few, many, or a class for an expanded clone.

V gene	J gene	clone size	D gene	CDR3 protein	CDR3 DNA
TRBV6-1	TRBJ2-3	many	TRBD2	CASMGEGGDTQYF	TGTGCCAGTATGGGGGAGGGAGGAGATACGCAGTATTTT
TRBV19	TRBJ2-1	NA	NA	CASSIRRAGAYNEQFF	TGTGCCAGTAGTATTCGGAGGGCGGGTGCCTACAATGAGCAGTTCTTC
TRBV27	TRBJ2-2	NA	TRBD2	CASSKPGLAGVPTGELFF	TGTGCCAGCAGCAAGCCGGGACTAGCGGGAGTCCCCACCGGGGAGCTGTTTTTT
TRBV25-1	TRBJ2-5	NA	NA	CASSEGNRHGETQYF	TGTGCCAGCAGTGAAGGTAATAGACATGGAGAGACCCAGTACTTC
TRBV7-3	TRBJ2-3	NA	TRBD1	CASRGQGRADTQYF	TGTGCCAGCAGAGGACAGGGCAGGGCAGATACGCAGTATTTT
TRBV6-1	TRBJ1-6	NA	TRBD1	CASSDQGGNSPLHF	TGTGCCAGCAGTGACCAGGGGGGGAATTCACCCCTCCACTTT
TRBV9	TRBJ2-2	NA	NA	CASSVGNTGELFF	TGTGCCAGCAGCGTGGGAAACACCGGGGAGCTGTTTTTT
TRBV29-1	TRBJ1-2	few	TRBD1	CSVESGGGYTF	TGCAGCGTTGAATCAGGGGGCGGCTACACCTTC
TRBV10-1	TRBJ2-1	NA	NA	CASSELLSYNEQFF	TGCGCCAGCAGTGAACTACTCTCCTACAATGAGCAGTTCTTC
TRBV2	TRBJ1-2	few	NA	CASRLQSYGYTF	TGTGCCAGCAGGTTACAGTCCTATGGCTACACCTTC
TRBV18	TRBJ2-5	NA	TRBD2	CASSLTSGGNRGQETQYF	TGTGCCAGCTCCCTCACTAGCGGGGGCAATCGGGGGCAAGAGACCCAGTACTTC
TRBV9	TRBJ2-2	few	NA	CASSVTPLGELFF	TGTGCCAGCAGCGTAACCCCACTCGGGGAGCTGTTTTTT